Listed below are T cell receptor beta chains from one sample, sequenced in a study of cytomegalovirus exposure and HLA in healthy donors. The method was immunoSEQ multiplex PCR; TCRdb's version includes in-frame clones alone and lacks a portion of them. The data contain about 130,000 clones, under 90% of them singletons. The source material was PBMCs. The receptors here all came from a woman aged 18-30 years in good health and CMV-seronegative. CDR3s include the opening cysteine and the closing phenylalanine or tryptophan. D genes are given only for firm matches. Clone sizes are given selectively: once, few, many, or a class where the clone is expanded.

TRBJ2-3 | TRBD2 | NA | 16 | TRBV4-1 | TGCGCCAGCAGCCAAGGCCTAGCGGGAGGGCTGGATACGCAGTATTTT | CASSQGLAGGLDTQYF
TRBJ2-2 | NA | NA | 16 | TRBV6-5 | TGTGCCAGCAGTTACTCCGGGGTTCCCGTGACCGGGGAGCTGTTTTTT | CASSYSGVPVTGELFF
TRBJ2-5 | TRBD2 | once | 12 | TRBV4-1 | TGCGCCAGCAGCCAGCCGGGGGGTACCCAGTACTTC | CASSQPGGTQYF
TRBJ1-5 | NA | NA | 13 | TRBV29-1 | TGCAGCGTAACTCACGGAGGGAATCAGCCCCAGCATTTT | CSVTHGGNQPQHF
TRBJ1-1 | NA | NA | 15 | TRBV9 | TGTGCCAGCAGAAAGGGGCCCAGCGTGGCCACTGAAGCTTTCTTT | CASRKGPSVATEAFF
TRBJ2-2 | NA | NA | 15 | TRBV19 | TGTGCCAGTAGTATGGGGCAGGGGATAGACGGGGAGCTGTTTTTT | CASSMGQGIDGELFF
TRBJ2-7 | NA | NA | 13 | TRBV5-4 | TGTGCCAGCAGCTTGCTGGGGAGTTACGAGCAGTACTTC | CASSLLGSYEQYF
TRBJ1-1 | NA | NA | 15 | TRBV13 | TGTGCCAGCAGCCCCGGGGCGGGGTGGAACACTGAAGCTTTCTTT | CASSPGAGWNTEAFF
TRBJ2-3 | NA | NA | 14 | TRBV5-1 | TGCGCCAGCAGCTTGGAATCCCGAGGAGATACGCAGTATTTT | CASSLESRGDTQYF
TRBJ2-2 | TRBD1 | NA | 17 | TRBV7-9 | TGTGCCAGCAGACGGAAGGCCACAGGGGGCAGAACCGGGGAGCTGTTTTTT | CASRRKATGGRTGELFF
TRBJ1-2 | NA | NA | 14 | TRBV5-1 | TGCGCCAGCAGCTTGTCCCGGGATAACTATGGCTACACCTTC | CASSLSRDNYGYTF
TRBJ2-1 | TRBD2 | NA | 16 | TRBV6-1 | TGTGCCAGCAGTGAAGTAGCGGGAGGCCGTGGGAATGAGCAGTTCTTC | CASSEVAGGRGNEQFF
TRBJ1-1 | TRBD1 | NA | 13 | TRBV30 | TGTGCCTGGGCGGAGGGGGCCGGATACGATGCTTTCTTT | CAWAEGAGYDAFF
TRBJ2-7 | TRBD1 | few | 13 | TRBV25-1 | TGTGCCAGCAGTGTGGGGACAGGGGATGAGCAGTACTTC | CASSVGTGDEQYF
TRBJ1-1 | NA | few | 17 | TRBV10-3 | TGTGCCATCGCGCCGACAGGCGTTAGGGGTTTGAACACTGAAGCTTTCTTT | CAIAPTGVRGLNTEAFF
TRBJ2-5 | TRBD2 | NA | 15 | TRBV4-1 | TGCGCCAGCAGCCACGGGCCGGGACTAGAGGAGACCCAGTACTTC | CASSHGPGLEETQYF
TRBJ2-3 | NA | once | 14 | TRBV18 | TGTGCCAGCTCACCACAGTTACAGACAGATACGCAGTATTTT | CASSPQLQTDTQYF
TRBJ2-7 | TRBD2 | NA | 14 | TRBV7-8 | TGTGCCAGCAGCTTCAGTGCGGGAGGGAGCGAGCAGTACTTC | CASSFSAGGSEQYF
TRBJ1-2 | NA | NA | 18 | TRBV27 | TGTGCCAGCAGTTTGACTGGTTTGCTGGGCAGGGCGAACTATGGCTACACCTTC | CASSLTGLLGRANYGYTF
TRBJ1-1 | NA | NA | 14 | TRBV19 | TGTGCCAGTAGTACCAGACCTAGCGCACTGAAAGCTTTCTTT | CASSTRPSALKAFF
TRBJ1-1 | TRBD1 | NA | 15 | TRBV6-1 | TGTGCCAGCAATGGCGTACAGGGGGCCCACACTGAAGCTTTCTTT | CASNGVQGAHTEAFF
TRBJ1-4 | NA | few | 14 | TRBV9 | TGTGCCAGCAGCGTAGGTGGGCTAAATGAAAAACTGTTTTTT | CASSVGGLNEKLFF
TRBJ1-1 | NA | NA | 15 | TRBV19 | TGTGCCAGTAGTATAGTTCTCGGGGGGGACACTGAAGCTTTCTTT | CASSIVLGGDTEAFF
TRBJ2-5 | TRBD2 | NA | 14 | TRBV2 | TGTGCCAGCATGATACCGGGGGGAAAAGAGACCCAGTACTTC | CASMIPGGKETQYF
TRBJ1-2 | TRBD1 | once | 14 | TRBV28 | TGTGCCAGCAGACCGGGACAGGGCCATTATGGCTACACCTTC | CASRPGQGHYGYTF
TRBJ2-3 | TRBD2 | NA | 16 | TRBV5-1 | TGCGCCAGCAGTCTTGGACTAGCCTTAAGCACAGATACGCAGTATTTT | CASSLGLALSTDTQYF
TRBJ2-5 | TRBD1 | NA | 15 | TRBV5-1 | TGCGCCAGCAGCCCCGGGACAGGGGTTTGGAAGACCCAGTACTTC | CASSPGTGVWKTQYF
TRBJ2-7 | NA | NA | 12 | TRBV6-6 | TGTGCCAGCAGTTCCTCAGCGAACGAGCAGTACTTC | CASSSSANEQYF
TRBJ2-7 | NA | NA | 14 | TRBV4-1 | TGCGCCAGCAGCCACGGGCGGGTCTCCTACGAGCAGTACTTC | CASSHGRVSYEQYF
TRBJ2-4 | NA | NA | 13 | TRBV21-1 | TGTGCCAGCAGCAAAAAGAAAAAGGGACAGGGTTACTTC | CASSKKKKGQGYF
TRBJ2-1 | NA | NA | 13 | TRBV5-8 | TGTGCCAGCAGCTTCGAGGCCTACAATGAGCAGTTCTTC | CASSFEAYNEQFF
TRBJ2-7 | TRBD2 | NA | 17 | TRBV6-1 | TGTGCCAGCAGTGAAGAGCCAGCGGGAGCCAGCTCACTCTCGCAGTACTTC | CASSEEPAGASSLSQYF
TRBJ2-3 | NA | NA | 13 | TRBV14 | TGTGCCAGCAGCCAAGAGGGGCGAGATACGCAGTATTTT | CASSQEGRDTQYF
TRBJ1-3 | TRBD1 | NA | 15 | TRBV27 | TGTGCCAGCAGTTTATCAGGGACAGCTGGAAACACCATATATTTT | CASSLSGTAGNTIYF
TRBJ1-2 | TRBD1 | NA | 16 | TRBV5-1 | TGCGCCAGCAGCCAGGGACAGGGGGCCGATAACTATGGCTACACCTTC | CASSQGQGADNYGYTF
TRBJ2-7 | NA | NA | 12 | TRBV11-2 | TGTGCCAGCAGCAGCGACTCCTACGAGCAGTACTTC | CASSSDSYEQYF
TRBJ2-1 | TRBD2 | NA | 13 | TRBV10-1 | TGCGCCAGCAGTTGGCGGGAGGGCAATGAGCAGTTCTTC | CASSWREGNEQFF
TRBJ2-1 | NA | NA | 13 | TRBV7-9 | TGTGCCAGCAGAGATCGGGGATACAATGAGCAGTTCTTC | CASRDRGYNEQFF
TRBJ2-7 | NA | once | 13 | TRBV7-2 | TGTGCCAGCAGCTCTACAGGGTTCTACGAGCAGTACTTC | CASSSTGFYEQYF
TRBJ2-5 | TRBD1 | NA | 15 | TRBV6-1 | TGTGCCAGCAGTGAAACGGCAGGGGGCGGGGAGACCCAGTACTTC | CASSETAGGGETQYF
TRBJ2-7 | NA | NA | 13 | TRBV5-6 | TGTGCCAGCAGCTTGGGGGTAGGCGGCGAGCAGTACTTC | CASSLGVGGEQYF
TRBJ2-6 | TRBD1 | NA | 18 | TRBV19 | TGTGCCAGTAATCTTCTGGGACAGGCTAACTCTGGGGCCAACGTCCTGACTTTC | CASNLLGQANSGANVLTF
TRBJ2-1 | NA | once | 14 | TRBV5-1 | TGCGCCAGCAGCTTGTCGGGACAAGGGAATGAGCAGTTCTTC | CASSLSGQGNEQFF
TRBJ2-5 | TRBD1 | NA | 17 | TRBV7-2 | TGTGCCAGCAGCTCCCGGGGGGACAGGGGGCGACGAGAGACCCAGTACTTC | CASSSRGDRGRRETQYF
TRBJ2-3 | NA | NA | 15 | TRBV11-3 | TGTGCCAGCAGCACAAGGACGGGAGAAACAGATACGCAGTATTTT | CASSTRTGETDTQYF
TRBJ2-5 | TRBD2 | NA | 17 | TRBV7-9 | TGTGCCAGCAGCTTGGCCGGGACTAGCGGGAGAAGGAAGACCCAGTACTTC | CASSLAGTSGRRKTQYF
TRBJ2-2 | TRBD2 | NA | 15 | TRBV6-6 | TGTGCCAGCAGTCGACTAGCGGGAGTTTCCGGGGAGCTGTTTTTT | CASSRLAGVSGELFF
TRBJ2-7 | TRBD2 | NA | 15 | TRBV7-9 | TGTGCCAGCAGTAGCGGGACTAGCGTTTCCTACGAGCAGTACTTC | CASSSGTSVSYEQYF
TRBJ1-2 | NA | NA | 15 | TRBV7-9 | TGTGCCAGCAGCCAAGGGACTGGGGGAAACTATGGCTACACCTTC | CASSQGTGGNYGYTF
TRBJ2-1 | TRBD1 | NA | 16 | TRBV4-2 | TGTGCCAGCAGCCAAGACGGGACAGGGGGCTACAATGAGCAGTTCTTC | CASSQDGTGGYNEQFF
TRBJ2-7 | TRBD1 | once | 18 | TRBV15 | TGTGCCACCAGCAGAGATCGGGGACAGGGGAACCTTCGGGACGAGCAGTACTTC | CATSRDRGQGNLRDEQYF
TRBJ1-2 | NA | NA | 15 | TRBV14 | TGTGCCAGCAGCCCACGACAGGCCTCTAACTATGGCTACACCTTC | CASSPRQASNYGYTF
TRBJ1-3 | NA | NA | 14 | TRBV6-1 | TGTGCCAGCAGCGATACAGTTTTGAGCAGTATCATATATTTT | CASSDTVLSSIIYF